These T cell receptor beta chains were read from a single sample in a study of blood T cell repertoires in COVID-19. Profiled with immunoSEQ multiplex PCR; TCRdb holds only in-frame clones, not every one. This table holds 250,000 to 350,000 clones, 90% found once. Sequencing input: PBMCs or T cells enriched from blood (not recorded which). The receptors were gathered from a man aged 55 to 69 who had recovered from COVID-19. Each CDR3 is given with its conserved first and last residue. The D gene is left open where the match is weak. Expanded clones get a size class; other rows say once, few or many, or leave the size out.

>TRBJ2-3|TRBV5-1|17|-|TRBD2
TGCGCCAGCAGCTTGCGGTTAGCGGGAGTCGAGACAGATACGCAGTATTTT
CASSLRLAGVETDTQYF
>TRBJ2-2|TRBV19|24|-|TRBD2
TGTGCCAGTAGATGCTTCAGACCCTCCACAACTCCTCACGATGCGGGGGTTAACACCGGGGAGCTGTTTTTT
CASRCFRPSTTPHDAGVNTGELFF
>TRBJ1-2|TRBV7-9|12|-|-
TGTGCCAGCAGCTTCGTCGGCTATGGCTACACCTTC
CASSFVGYGYTF
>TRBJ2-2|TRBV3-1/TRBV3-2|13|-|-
TGTGCCAGCAGCCCCCAAAGTCAGGGTGAGCTGTTTTTT
CASSPQSQGELFF
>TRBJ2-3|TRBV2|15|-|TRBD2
TGTGCCAGCAGACAGGGACTAGCGAGCACAGATACGCAGTATTTT
CASRQGLASTDTQYF
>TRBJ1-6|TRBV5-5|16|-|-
TGTGCCAGCAGCTCAAGACAGAGCTCCTATAATTCACCCCTCCACTTT
CASSSRQSSYNSPLHF
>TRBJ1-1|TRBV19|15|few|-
TGTGCCAGTAGTATCGACAGGAGTCTGAACACTGAAGCTTTCTTT
CASSIDRSLNTEAFF
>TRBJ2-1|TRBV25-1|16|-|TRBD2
TGTGCCAGCAGAACTAGCGGGAGGGCCCACTACAATGAGCAGTTCTTC
CASRTSGRAHYNEQFF
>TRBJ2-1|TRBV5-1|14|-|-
TGCGCCAGCAGTCAGGGTAGTGCCTACAATGAGCAGTTCTTC
CASSQGSAYNEQFF
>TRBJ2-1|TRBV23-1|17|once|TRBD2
TGCGCCAGCAGTCTCCCTAGCGGGGTTAGCTCCTACAATGAGCAGTTCTTC
CASSLPSGVSSYNEQFF
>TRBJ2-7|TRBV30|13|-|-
TGTGCCTGGAGTCCGGGACTCCTTCGCGAGCAGTACTTC
CAWSPGLLREQYF
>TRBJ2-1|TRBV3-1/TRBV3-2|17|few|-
TGTGCCAGCAGCCAAGGCGTTTCCGGGGTTGCCTACAATGAGCAGTTCTTC
CASSQGVSGVAYNEQFF
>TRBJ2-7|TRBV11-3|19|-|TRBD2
TGTGCCAGCAGCCATCATGGACTAGCGGGAGGCCCCGTTGCGGGCGAGCAGTACTTC
CASSHHGLAGGPVAGEQYF
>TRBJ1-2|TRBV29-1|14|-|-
TGCAGCGTTGAAGATGGGAGGGGAATCTATGGCTACACCTTC
CSVEDGRGIYGYTF
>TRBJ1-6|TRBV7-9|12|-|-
TGTGCCAGCAGCTCAGGGAATTCACCCCTCCACTTT
CASSSGNSPLHF
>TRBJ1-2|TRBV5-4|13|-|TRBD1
TGTGCCAGCAGCGGGACAGTGGCCTATGGCTACACCTTC
CASSGTVAYGYTF